The entry below describes one T cell receptor beta chain. Its antigen is still unknown. These data come from a study of cytomegalovirus exposure and HLA in healthy donors. Whole-study results and caveats: Researchers left out some V segments, among them TRBV6-2 and TRBV6-3, as indistinguishable. Earlier results showed most TCR beta V segments being productive about 87% or about 30% of the time.

The primer mix had 60 Vbeta and 13 Jbeta primers. The assay was immunoSEQ multiplex PCR, and TCRdb's table has in-frame clones only and misses some. Its table lists about 140,000 clones. The CDR3 length is 17 residues. The V gene lost 0 bases and the J gene lost 0 bases, with 9 bases spanning the gap. CDR1 and CDR2 from the germline V gene are KGHSH and LQKENI. The chain employs TRBV18 and TRBJ2-6; tentative D call: TRBD1 (5 bases). This clonotype was obtained from a male donor in good health and CMV-seronegative. The specimen was PBMCs. The CDR3 coding sequence is TGTGCCAGCTCACCACCGCAGGGCGGCTCTGGGGCCAACGTCCTGACTTTC. Translated, it gives CASSPPQGGSGANVLTF.